The T cell receptor beta chain described here comes from a study of cytomegalovirus exposure and HLA in healthy donors. Study-level information: Earlier results showed roughly 120 million unique TCR beta sequences derived from approximately 180 million T cells. Most donors, 70% to 85% of more than 300 genotyped, fell in the Caucasian-associated ancestry cluster.

CDR1 and CDR2 (germline): MGHRA, YSYEKL. The CDR3 sequence is 17 residues long. V was clipped by 3 bases and J by 6 bases, with 21 bases between them. Donors had nominal health at sampling but likely had unrecorded immune exposures. On this clone itself: Its antigen is not identified.

60 Vbeta and 13 Jbeta primers were used in PCR. Some clones are missing from TCRdb's copy, which holds only in-frame ones; the method was immunoSEQ multiplex PCR. The data contain fewer than 200,000 clones, approximately 80% of them singletons. General observations from the study: A later analysis found TCR association rates differed by HLA locus, highest for DRB1 and lowest for HLA-C.

This clonotype was sampled from a man aged 35 to 55 in good health and CMV-seropositive. Sequences were obtained from PBMCs. The chain couples TRBV4-1 to TRBJ1-5, with a possible D match to TRBD1 (6 bases). The CDR3 DNA reads TGCGCCAGCAGCCAGGGGGCCCGGGGGGCGGCGGGTCAGCCCCAGCATTTT. Translating gives CASSQGARGAAGQPQHF.